This TCR beta chain derives from a study of CD8 T cells in ankylosing spondylitis. Note on this clonotype: No antigen is known for it.

The CDR3 has 18 amino acids. The germline V gene encodes CDR1 DFQATT and CDR2 SNEGSKA (reference sequence). Trimming shortened V by 0 bases and J by 5 bases, and 25 bases separated the two germline ends. Study results and limitations: Seemingly characteristic of ankylosing spondylitis blood was a TCR beta motif consisting of 7 or 8 highly homologous variants. The authors found the disease-linked clones to be CD8+ and relatively rare in peripheral blood. Disease-linked clones reportedly showed significant enrichment in matched ankylosing spondylitis synovial fluid.

With molecular barcodes, quantitative 5'-RACE was used to make the TCR beta libraries. From the 5' RACE reads, TCRdb called clonotypes with MiXCR, one entry per CDR3 protein. The sample comprises about 440,000 distinct CDR3 sequences, roughly 18% of which are singletons, and over 1% rests with the top ten. Sequencing used blood, either unsorted or a sorted T cell fraction (not recorded which). The sequence came from a male donor with ankylosing spondylitis. The V and J genes are TRBV20-1 and TRBJ1-1; D is perhaps TRBD1 (6 bases). The CDR3 sequence is CSARDRSPKGGPVTEAFF. In DNA, the CDR3 is TGCAGTGCTAGAGATCGAAGTCCGAAGGGGGGTCCAGTGACTGAAGCTTTCTTT.